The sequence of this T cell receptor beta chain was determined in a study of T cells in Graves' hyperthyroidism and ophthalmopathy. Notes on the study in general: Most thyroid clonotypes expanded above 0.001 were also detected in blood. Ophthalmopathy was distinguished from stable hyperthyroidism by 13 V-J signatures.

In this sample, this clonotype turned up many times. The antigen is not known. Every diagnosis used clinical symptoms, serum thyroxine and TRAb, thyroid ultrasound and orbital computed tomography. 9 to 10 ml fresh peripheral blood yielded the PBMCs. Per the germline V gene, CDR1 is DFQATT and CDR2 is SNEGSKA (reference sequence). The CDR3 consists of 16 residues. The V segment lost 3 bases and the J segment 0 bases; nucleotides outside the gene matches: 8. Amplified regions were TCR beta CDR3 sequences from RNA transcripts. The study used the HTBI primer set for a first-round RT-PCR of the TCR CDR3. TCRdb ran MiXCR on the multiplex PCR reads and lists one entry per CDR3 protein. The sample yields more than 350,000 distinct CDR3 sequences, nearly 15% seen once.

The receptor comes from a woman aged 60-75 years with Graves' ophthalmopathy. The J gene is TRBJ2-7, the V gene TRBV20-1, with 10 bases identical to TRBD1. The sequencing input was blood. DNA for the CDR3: TGCAGTGCTAGGGGCCCGGGACAGGGGAACTCCTACGAGCAGTACTTC. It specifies CSARGPGQGNSYEQYF.